These 23 T cell receptor beta chains came from one sample sequenced in a study of CD8 T cells in ankylosing spondylitis. Via MiXCR, TCRdb re-called the 5' RACE reads, giving one row per CDR3 protein. The profile shows roughly 220,000 distinct CDR3 sequences, 10% to 13% of them singletons. The sample comprised blood, either unsorted or a sorted T cell fraction (not recorded which). The receptors derive from a male donor with ankylosing spondylitis or in good health (not recorded which).

Details on this clonotype: A read error may explain this, as a much larger clone is one base away. For the CDR3, the DNA is TGCAGTGCTAGAGAAGGGCGGAGCTTGAACACTGAAGCTTTCTTT. Amino acids: CSAREGRSLNTEAFF. The J gene is TRBJ1-1, the V gene TRBV20-1; no reliable D call. The CDR3 has 15 amino acids. Germline V gene lookup returns CDR1 DFQATT and CDR2 SNEGSKA (reference sequence). Trimming took off 0 bases at V and 0 bases at J, with 11 bases between the two ends.

The rearrangement joins TRBV3-1 to TRBJ1-2; D is ambiguous. This CDR3 spans 14 amino acids. From germline, CDR1 is LGHDT and CDR2 YNNKEL (reference sequence). With 0 bases removed from V and 2 bases from J, the gap between germline ends came to 7 bases. CDR3 amino acids: CASSQESGNYGYTF. CDR3 in DNA: TGTGCCAGCAGCCAAGAATCAGGAAACTATGGCTACACCTTC.

There are many counts of this clonotype. This chain links TRBV7-2 with TRBJ2-3; 11 positions agree with TRBD1. V dropped 0 bases and J dropped 7; count of bases not matched to a gene: 9. This CDR3 comprises 17 residues. Germline V lookup: CDR1 SGHTA, CDR2 FQGNSA. CDR3 sequence: CASSLAPTGTGGNTQYF. The DNA of the CDR3 is TGTGCCAGCAGCTTAGCACCCACCGGGACAGGGGGGAATACGCAGTATTTT. Together with reference TRBV7-2 and TRBJ2-3, the CDR3 gives the full variable domain: GAGVSQSPSNKVTEKGKDVELRCDPISGHTALYWYRQSLGQGLEFLIYFQGNSAPDKSGLPSDRFSAERTGGSVSTLTIQRTQQEDSAVYLCASSLAPTGTGGNTQYFGPGTRLTVL.

This clonotype has a count of ten or more. V is TRBV9 and J is TRBJ2-3, with 8 bases that match TRBD2. Losses at the gene ends were 0 bases for V and 0 bases for J; bases not matched to a gene: 3. The CDR3 contains 16 residues. Germline assignment: CDR1 SGDLS and CDR2 YYNGEE. The CDR3 region is CASSVAAGDSTDTQYF. CDR3 DNA sequence: TGTGCCAGCAGCGTAGCAGCGGGGGACAGCACAGATACGCAGTATTTT.

This clonotype was observed at least ten times. The chain employs TRBV2 and TRBJ1-3; possible D gene TRBD1, 5 bases. CDR1 is SNHLY and CDR2 is FYNNEI in the germline V gene. The CDR3 runs to 14 residues. V lost 6 bases and J lost 0, with 9 bases in between. The CDR3 here is CASRGTGSGNTIYF. The CDR3 DNA is TGTGCCAGCAGGGGGACGGGCTCTGGAAACACCATATATTTT.

In its sample, this clonotype was seen many times. The V gene is TRBV5-1, the J gene TRBJ1-1; 7 positions match TRBD1. V dropped 5 bases and J dropped 4; count of bases not matched to a gene: 11. Germline CDR1 and CDR2: SGHRS and YFSETQ. There are 15 residues in the CDR3. The CDR3 coding sequence is TGCGCCAGCAGGGCTAACAGGGGATCCTCCACTGAAGCTTTCTTT. Protein sequence: CASRANRGSSTEAFF.

The chain employs TRBV18 and TRBJ1-1, with D unresolved. Looked up from germline, CDR1 is KGHSH and CDR2 is LQKENI. CDR3 length equals 13 residues. Trimming left V 4 bases short and J 1 base short, with 7 bases between. Here the CDR3 DNA reads TGTGCCAGCTCACGGGAACAGAACACTGAAGCTTTCTTT. Its translation: CASSREQNTEAFF.

This clonotype has a count of ten or more. This chain links TRBV5-1 with TRBJ2-3; 8 nucleotides line up with TRBD2. The V and J ends lost 5 bases and 0 bases, in that order; junction bases with no gene match: 5. Germline-derived CDR1 and CDR2 are SGHRS and YFSETQ. The CDR3 has 15 amino acids. The CDR3 DNA reads TGCGCCAGCAGGAGGGGACTAGATAGCACAGATACGCAGTATTTT. Encoded protein: CASRRGLDSTDTQYF. Based on the CDR3 plus reference TRBV5-1 and TRBJ2-3, the full variable domain is KAGVTQTPRYLIKTRGQQVTLSCSPISGHRSVSWYQQTPGQGLQFLFEYFSETQRNKGNFPGRFSGRQFSNSRSEMNVSTLELGDSALYLCASRRGLDSTDTQYFGPGTRLTVL.

The table lists this clonotype with many counts. This chain joins TRBV12-3 or TRBV12-4 and TRBJ2-1; D gene uncertain. V lost 0 bases to trimming and J lost 6 bases, with 12 bases between them. The CDR3 is 15 residues long. CDR3 in amino acids: CASSLARGPPNEQFF. The CDR3 nucleotides are TGTGCCAGCAGTTTAGCGCGAGGCCCCCCCAATGAGCAGTTCTTC.

The chain uses TRBV29-1 and TRBJ2-2; tentatively, D is TRBD2 (5 bases). In germline, CDR1 is SQVTM, CDR2 ANQGSEA. V lost 5 bases to trimming and J lost 2 bases, with 12 bases between them. The CDR3 totals 14 residues. The DNA of the CDR3 is TGCAGCGTTTGGACTTACACAAACACCGGGGAGCTGTTTTTT. Amino acid sequence: CSVWTYTNTGELFF.

This clonotype was counted at least ten times. The gene calls are TRBV5-1 and TRBJ2-1; D is unclear. The germline V gene has CDR1 SGHRS and CDR2 YFSETQ. V was pared by 4 bases and J by 2 bases, with 7 bases between. The CDR3 is 13 residues long. In DNA form, the CDR3 reads TGCGCCAGCAGCGTGGGAACCTACAATGAGCAGTTCTTC. Protein: CASSVGTYNEQFF.

This clonotype came up a few times. V usage is TRBV9 and J usage is TRBJ2-1, with D possibly being TRBD2 (5 bases). The CDR3 spans 16 residues. V lost 4 bases and J lost 2, with 16 bases in between. Germline V gene lookup returns CDR1 SGDLS and CDR2 YYNGEE. CDR3 loop: CASSPRGLRPYNEQFF. CDR3 bases: TGTGCCAGCAGCCCCCGGGGTTTGCGACCCTACAATGAGCAGTTCTTC.

The gene calls are TRBV7-8 and TRBJ2-5; 9 bases agree with TRBD2. Germline trimming cut 3 bases from V and 4 bases from J; bases unmatched to any gene: 6. The CDR3 is 15 residues long. CDR1 and CDR2 (germline): SGHVS, FQNEAQ. CDR3 coding DNA: TGTGCCAGCAGCTTCCGAGCGGGGGGAGTAGAGACCCAGTACTTC. It translates to CASSFRAGGVETQYF.

This clonotype was observed at least ten times. This chain uses TRBV20-1 with TRBJ2-5, with a weak D call TRBD2 (6 bases). The V gene's germline CDR1 is DFQATT and CDR2 SNEGSKA (reference sequence). The CDR3 loop spans 16 amino acids. V was trimmed by 3 bases and J by 1 base, leaving 18 bases between them. The CDR3, as DNA: TGCAGTGCTAGGCCGCCGGTGGGGACTGCCCAAGAGACCCAGTACTTC. Its translation is CSARPPVGTAQETQYF.

There are many counts of this clonotype. This chain joins TRBV20-1 and TRBJ1-6; TRBD1 is a possible D gene (5 bases). Trimming shortened V by 6 bases and J by 6 bases, and 18 bases separated the two germline ends. This CDR3 contains 15 residues. Germline CDR1 reads DFQATT; CDR2 reads SNEGSKA (reference sequence). The CDR3 sequence: CSAPWDRPGNSPLHF. CDR3 sequence (DNA): TGCAGTGCCCCGTGGGACCGGCCTGGTAATTCACCCCTCCACTTT.

This clonotype was detected ten times or more. This sequence joins TRBV15 and TRBJ2-5; 11 positions match TRBD2. Unmatched junction bases numbered 1, after V lost 4 bases and J lost 3 bases. The CDR3 runs 14 residues. The V gene's germline CDR1 is LNHNV and CDR2 YYDKDF (reference sequence). CDR3 sequence reads: CATSNSGGEETQYF. The DNA for the CDR3 is TGTGCCACCAGCAATAGCGGGGGGGAAGAGACCCAGTACTTC.

As regards this clonotype: The germline gene is not matched at one end of the junction; a read error may be the cause. The rearrangement joins TRBV28 to TRBJ2-6; TRBD1 is a possible D gene (5 bases). The CDR3 totals 15 residues. CDR1 is MDHEN, CDR2 SYDVKM, per germline. CDR3 sequence (DNA): TGTGCCAGCAGTTTAAAGAGCTCTGGGGCCAACGGCCTGACTTTC. Translation: CASSLKSSGANGLTF.

The chain carries TRBV6-5 and TRBJ1-5, with 8 bases lining up with TRBD1. V lost 4 bases, J lost 5 bases, and 7 bases stayed unmatched. The germline CDR1 and CDR2 sequences are MNHEY and SVGAGI. The CDR3 contains 15 residues. CDR3 nucleotide sequence: TGTGCCAGCAGTTTGACAGGGGAAGGGGATCAGCCCCAGCATTTT. As protein: CASSLTGEGDQPQHF.

The rearrangement uses TRBV7-8 and TRBJ2-7; D gene uncertain. The V end was cut by 5 bases, the J end by 6 bases, with 11 bases between. Germline-derived CDR1 and CDR2 are SGHVS and FQNEAQ. The CDR3 has 12 residues. CDR3 amino acids: CASSPQRAEQYF. The CDR3 DNA sequence: TGTGCCAGCAGCCCTCAACGGGCCGAGCAGTACTTC.

This clonotype was recorded a few times. The V and J genes are TRBV6-5 and TRBJ2-7, with TRBD1 identical over 8 bases. Germline CDR1 is MNHEY and CDR2 is SVGAGI. J gave up 3 bases and V 0 bases, and 7 bases lay outside the gene matches. This CDR3 spans 16 amino acids. The CDR3 bases are TGTGCCAGCAGTTACTCGACAGGGACAGGCAACTACGAGCAGTACTTC. Protein product: CASSYSTGTGNYEQYF.

To note about this clonotype: At one end the junction does not follow the germline gene, possibly because of a read error. J is TRBJ2-4 and V is TRBV30, with D unclear. CDR3 length: 12 residues. Germline lookup yields CDR1 GTSNPN and CDR2 SVGIG (reference sequence). As DNA, the CDR3 is TGTGCCTGGAGCGGTACCAAAAACACTCAGTACTTC. Its translation: CAWSGTKNTQYF.

This clonotype was recorded at least ten times. This chain uses TRBV5-1 with TRBJ2-5; D perhaps matches TRBD2 (6 bases). Germline CDR1 reads SGHRS; CDR2 reads YFSETQ. The CDR3 consists of 15 residues. V was clipped by 5 bases and J by 4 bases, with 18 bases between them. The DNA for the CDR3 is TGCGCCAGCAGTTCAAGGGACTCGAGTCGAGAGACCCAGTACTTC. This encodes CASSSRDSSRETQYF.

This clonotype was counted a few times. The genes are TRBV6-4 and TRBJ2-1; D is undetermined. CDR3 length: 12 residues. V gave up 3 bases and J gave up 5 bases, with 5 bases separating them. Germline V gives CDR1 MRHNA, CDR2 SNTAGT. This chain's CDR3 is CASSEGNNEQFF. The CDR3 DNA reads as TGTGCCAGCAGTGAAGGGAACAATGAGCAGTTCTTC.